Listed here are 17 T cell receptor beta chains from one sample, sequenced in a study of blood T cells in healthy people across ages. A second PCR, run for roughly 7 to 11 cycles, used a sample-barcoded 5' primer plus a J-beta primer mix. TCRdb re-called the 5' RACE reads through MiXCR, storing one row per CDR3 protein. The data show around 650,000 distinct CDR3 sequences, around 41% seen once. The sample taken for sequencing was blood. The receptors come from a man older than 75 in good health.

The gene calls are TRBV7-9 and TRBJ2-5; TRBD2 matches at 11 bases. CDR1 and CDR2 from the germline V gene are SEHNR and FQNEAQ (reference sequence). V dropped 8 bases and J dropped 4; count of bases not matched to a gene: 9. The CDR3 extends over 15 amino acids. CDR3 amino acids: CASCTTLAGGETQYF. The CDR3 DNA follows: TGTGCCAGCTGCACCACCCTAGCGGGAGGAGAGACCCAGTACTTC. Combining the CDR3 with reference TRBV7-9 and TRBJ2-5 gives the whole variable domain DTGVSQNPRHKITKRGQNVTFRCDPISEHNRLYWYRQTLGQGPEFLTYFQNEAQLEKSRLLSDRFSAERPKGSFSTLEIQRTEQGDSAMYLCASCTTLAGGETQYFGPGTRLLVL.

The chain couples TRBV30 to TRBJ2-2; no clear D. This CDR3 has 14 amino acids. Germline CDR1 is GTSNPN and CDR2 is SVGIG (reference sequence). With 0 bases removed from V and 4 bases from J, the gap between germline ends came to 9 bases. CDR3 protein: CAWSVTRSTGELFF. CDR3 bases: TGTGCCTGGAGTGTAACCAGGTCCACCGGGGAGCTGTTTTTT.

Written as DNA, the CDR3 is TGTGCCAGCAGCTTAAAGGGGGGGCAGGGTTTTGATGGAGATACGCAGTATTTT. Translated: CASSLKGGQGFDGDTQYF. The chain carries TRBV7-3 and TRBJ2-3; tentative D call: TRBD2 (7 bases). The V and J ends lost 1 base and 5 bases respectively, with 22 bases between them. Per the germline V gene, CDR1 is SGHTA and CDR2 is FQGTGA. The CDR3 extends over 18 amino acids.

The chain is built from TRBV20-1 and TRBJ2-5; TRBD1 is a possible D gene (6 bases). Germline CDR1 DFQATT, CDR2 SNEGSKA (reference sequence). The CDR3 loop spans 13 amino acids. V was cut by 5 bases and J by 1 base, with 11 bases left in between. The CDR3, as DNA: TGCAGTGCTGGGACAAGCCTCCAAGAGACCCAGTACTTC. Amino acids: CSAGTSLQETQYF.

This rearrangement joins TRBV20-1 to TRBJ1-5; D is ambiguous. Germline-derived CDR1 and CDR2 are DFQATT and SNEGSKA (reference sequence). Trimming took off 0 bases at V and 4 bases at J, with 7 bases between the two ends. The CDR3 extends over 13 amino acids. The chain's CDR3 is CSARERVNQPQHF. DNA for the CDR3: TGCAGTGCTAGAGAGAGGGTAAATCAGCCCCAGCATTTT.

This clonotype was recorded at least ten times. The J gene is TRBJ1-2, the V gene TRBV6-5, with 7 bases identical to TRBD1. This CDR3 contains 14 residues. V trimming: 5 bases; J trimming: 1 base; junction bases outside the gene matches: 4. CDR1 and CDR2 (germline): MNHEY, SVGAGI. The CDR3 sequence: CASSPGQSNYGYTF. In DNA form, the CDR3 reads TGTGCCAGCAGTCCGGGACAGAGTAACTATGGCTACACCTTC.

The V and J genes are TRBV6-1 and TRBJ1-5, with 8 bases that match TRBD1. The J segment lost 7 bases and the V segment lost 7 bases, leaving 9 bases of the junction unmatched. CDR1 is MNHNS and CDR2 is SASEGT in the germline V gene. The CDR3 sequence is 14 residues long. In DNA form, the CDR3 reads TGTGCCAGCAATCGCGCAGGGGGCGGACAGCCCCAGCATTTT. Protein product: CASNRAGGGQPQHF.

The chain employs TRBV20-1 and TRBJ2-7; D might be TRBD1 (6 bases). The CDR3 is 13 amino acids. Germline lookup yields CDR1 DFQATT and CDR2 SNEGSKA (reference sequence). The V and J ends lost 6 bases and 6 bases respectively, with 18 bases between them. This CDR3 reads CSALNDRLLEQYF. DNA of the CDR3: TGCAGTGCGTTGAATGACAGGTTACTCGAGCAGTACTTC.

This rearrangement joins TRBV7-2 to TRBJ2-7, with TRBD1 matching over 8 bases. Germline loops: CDR1 SGHTA, CDR2 FQGNSA. Trimming at V came to 5 bases and at J to 7 bases, leaving 13 bases not matched to a gene. This CDR3 region has 15 residues. The DNA of the CDR3 is TGTGCCAGCAGCCCCAGGACAGGGATGCCGGATGAGCAGTACTTC. Protein sequence: CASSPRTGMPDEQYF. The variable domain in full, with the rest retrieved from reference TRBV7-2 and TRBJ2-7, is GAGVSQSPSNKVTEKGKDVELRCDPISGHTALYWYRQSLGQGLEFLIYFQGNSAPDKSGLPSDRFSAERTGGSVSTLTIQRTQQEDSAVYLCASSPRTGMPDEQYFGPGTRLTVT.

The chain is built from TRBV9 and TRBJ1-2; D gene uncertain. Germline V gene lookup returns CDR1 SGDLS and CDR2 YYNGEE. The germline V and J ends were trimmed by 1 base and 7 bases, with 8 bases remaining between them. The CDR3 totals 12 residues. CDR3 DNA sequence: TGTGCCAGCAGCGTACCTCGGCCTGGCTACACCTTC. Translation gives CASSVPRPGYTF. The full variable domain, rest sourced from reference TRBV9 and TRBJ1-2, is DSGVTQTPKHLITATGQRVTLRCSPRSGDLSVYWYQQSLDQGLQFLIQYYNGEERAKGNILERFSAQQFPDLHSELNLSSLELGDSALYFCASSVPRPGYTFGSGTRLTVV.

This clonotype was counted at least ten times. The rearrangement joins TRBV7-6 to TRBJ2-5; perhaps TRBD2 as D (5 bases). This CDR3 region has 17 residues. V gave up 0 bases and J gave up 7 bases, with 21 bases separating them. CDR1 and CDR2 from the germline V gene are SGHVS and FNYEAQ. CDR3 region: CASSLAPAAAGIGTQYF. The CDR3 DNA sequence: TGTGCCAGCAGCTTAGCCCCCGCGGCGGCGGGTATTGGGACCCAGTACTTC.

This clonotype was seen only a few times. The junction departs from the called germline gene at one end, perhaps through a read error. The rearrangement joins TRBV12-3 or TRBV12-4 to TRBJ2-6, with D perhaps TRBD1 (6 bases). This CDR3 comprises 15 residues. The CDR3 region is CASTLTGPGANVLTF. For the CDR3, the DNA is TGTGCCAGCACTTTAACAGGGCCTGGGGCCAACGTCCTGACTTTC.

This clonotype was seen at least ten times. The rearrangement uses TRBV6-2 or TRBV6-3 and TRBJ2-1, with a tentative D call TRBD2 (5 bases). V was clipped by 6 bases and J by 8 bases, with 11 bases between them. Germline V gene data show CDR1 as MNHEY and CDR2 as SVGEGT. This CDR3 spans 12 amino acids. The CDR3: CASSRSSYEQFF. DNA of the CDR3: TGTGCCAGCAGCCGATCTAGCTATGAGCAGTTCTTC.

The rearrangement uses TRBV7-2 and TRBJ2-7; D uncertain. V was pared by 7 bases and J by 2 bases, with 15 bases between. CDR1 is SGHTA, CDR2 FQGNSA, per germline. The CDR3 spans 14 residues. The CDR3 loop is CASNFPTKPYEQYF. The CDR3 coding sequence is TGTGCCAGCAACTTCCCGACCAAGCCCTACGAGCAGTACTTC.

This clonotype was seen a few times. The chain joins TRBV7-2 to TRBJ2-3; D remains ambiguous. Germline CDR1 and CDR2: SGHTA and FQGNSA. This CDR3 region has 15 residues. The V gene lost 1 base and the J gene lost 0 bases, with 8 bases spanning the gap. The CDR3 here is CASSLGQWSTDTQYF. The CDR3 coding sequence is TGTGCCAGCAGCTTAGGTCAATGGAGCACAGATACGCAGTATTTT.

In its sample, this clonotype was seen a few times. The rearrangement links TRBV13 to TRBJ2-3; 9 nucleotides agree with TRBD2. The trim removed 3 bases at V and 5 bases at J, leaving 9 bases unmatched. CDR1 PRHDT and CDR2 FYEKMQ come from the germline V gene (reference sequence). The CDR3 length is 16 residues. CDR3 residues: CASSFRREGRGDTQYF. CDR3 bases: TGTGCCAGCAGCTTCCGGCGGGAGGGCCGGGGAGATACGCAGTATTTT.

The V gene is TRBV15, the J gene TRBJ2-3; TRBD1 is a possible D gene (5 bases). V gave up 7 bases and J gave up 5 bases, with 13 bases separating them. The CDR3 length is 13 residues. Germline CDR1 LNHNV, CDR2 YYDKDF (reference sequence). CDR3 nucleotides: TGTGCCACCACTGTGGGGCCCAGAGATACGCAGTATTTT. Protein product: CATTVGPRDTQYF.